This TCR beta chain was observed in a study of regulatory T cells in long-lasting Graves disease. The authors built TCR beta libraries using iRepertoire HTBI primers and Arm-PCR of CDR3 regions. TCRdb called the multiplex PCR reads again in MiXCR, with one record for every CDR3 protein. The sample records 350,000 to 450,000 distinct CDR3 sequences, about 10% being singletons. At least ten counts were recorded for this clonotype. Time point: newly diagnosed GD, antithyroid drugs for less than 3 months. The TCR library used RNA extracted from PBMCs. Into tubes containing EDTA, about 9 milliliters of peripheral blood were drawn. J lost 4 bases, V lost 6 bases, and 3 bases had no gene match. This CDR3 is 12 amino acids long. Germline-derived CDR1 and CDR2 are DFQATT and SNEGSKA (reference sequence). The data were also submitted as part of a second study, on T cells in Graves' hyperthyroidism and ophthalmopathy. That study adds: In simple terms, a model built on 13 V-J features told ophthalmopathy apart from stable hyperthyroidism.

This specimen was peripheral blood mononuclear cells (PBMCs), taken at new diagnosis, from a patient treated with antithyroid drugs. The rearrangement joins TRBV20-1 to TRBJ2-7; 10 bases line up with TRBD2. This clonotype was sampled from a woman aged 18-29 years with Graves disease. In DNA form, the CDR3 reads TGCAGTGCAAGCGGGAGGGCTTACGAGCAGTACTTC. Protein sequence: CSASGRAYEQYF.